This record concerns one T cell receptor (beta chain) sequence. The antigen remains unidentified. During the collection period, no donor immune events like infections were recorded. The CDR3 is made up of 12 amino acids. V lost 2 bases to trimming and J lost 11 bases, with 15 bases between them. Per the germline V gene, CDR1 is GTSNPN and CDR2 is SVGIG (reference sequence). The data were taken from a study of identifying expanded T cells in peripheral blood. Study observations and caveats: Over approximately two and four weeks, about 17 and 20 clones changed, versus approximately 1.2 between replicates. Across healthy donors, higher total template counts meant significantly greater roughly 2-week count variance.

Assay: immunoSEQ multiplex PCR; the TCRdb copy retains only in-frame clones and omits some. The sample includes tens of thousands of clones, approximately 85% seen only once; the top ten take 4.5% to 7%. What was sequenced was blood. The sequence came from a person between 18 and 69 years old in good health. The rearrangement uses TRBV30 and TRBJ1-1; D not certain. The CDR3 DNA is TGTGCCTGGAGTAGGAGCAGTCTCGGGGCTTTCTTT. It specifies CAWSRSSLGAFF.